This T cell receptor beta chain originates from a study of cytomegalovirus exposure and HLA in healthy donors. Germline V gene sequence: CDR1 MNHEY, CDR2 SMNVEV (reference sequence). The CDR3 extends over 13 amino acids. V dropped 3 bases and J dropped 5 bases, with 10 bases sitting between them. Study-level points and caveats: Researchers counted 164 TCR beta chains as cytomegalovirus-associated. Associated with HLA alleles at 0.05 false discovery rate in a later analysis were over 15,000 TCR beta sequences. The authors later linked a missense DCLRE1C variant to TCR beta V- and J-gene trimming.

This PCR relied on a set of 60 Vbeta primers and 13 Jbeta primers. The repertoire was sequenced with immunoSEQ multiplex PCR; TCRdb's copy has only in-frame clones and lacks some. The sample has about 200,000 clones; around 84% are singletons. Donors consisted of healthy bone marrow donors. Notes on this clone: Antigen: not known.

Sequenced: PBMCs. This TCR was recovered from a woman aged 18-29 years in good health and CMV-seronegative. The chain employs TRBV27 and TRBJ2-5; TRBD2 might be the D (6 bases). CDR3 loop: CASSLLGGETQYF. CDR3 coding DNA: TGTGCCAGCAGTTTGCTAGGAGGGGAGACCCAGTACTTC.